Listed below are T cell receptor beta chains from one sample, sequenced in a study of a mutant IDH1 vaccine in newly diagnosed glioma. Only in-frame clones appear in the TCRdb table, and some are missing; sequencing was by immunoSEQ multiplex PCR. The repertoire holds some 59,000 clones, with roughly 80% as singletons. The source was PBMCs, collected from a glioma patient treated with radiotherapy, temozolomide or both. The receptor set was obtained from a man aged 18 to 29 with glioma. CDR3s include the opening cysteine and the closing phenylalanine or tryptophan. The order of the fields is J gene, V gene, clone size, CDR3 length, D gene, CDR3 DNA, CDR3 protein. D genes are given only for firm matches. Clone size appears in some rows only: once, few, many, or a class for an expanded clone.

J gene: TRBJ1-2
V gene: TRBV5-5
clone size: once
CDR3 length: 15
D gene: NA
CDR3 DNA: TGTGCCAGCAGCTTGGGCGCCAGGGTGAACTATGGCTACACCTTC
CDR3 protein: CASSLGARVNYGYTF

J gene: TRBJ1-1
V gene: TRBV18
clone size: NA
CDR3 length: 14
D gene: NA
CDR3 DNA: TGTGCCACCACCCCCGAGCGAAGACGGGGTGAAGCTTTCTTT
CDR3 protein: CATTPERRRGEAFF

J gene: TRBJ1-2
V gene: TRBV7-9
clone size: NA
CDR3 length: 12
D gene: NA
CDR3 DNA: TGTGCCAGCAGCCCGATCGAGTATGGCTACACCTTC
CDR3 protein: CASSPIEYGYTF

J gene: TRBJ1-2
V gene: TRBV5-4
clone size: NA
CDR3 length: 15
D gene: TRBD1
CDR3 DNA: TGTGCCAGCAGCTCAGGGACAGGGGCGGTGCGGGGCTACACCTTC
CDR3 protein: CASSSGTGAVRGYTF

J gene: TRBJ1-1
V gene: TRBV29-1
clone size: NA
CDR3 length: 11
D gene: NA
CDR3 DNA: TGCAGCGTTGAGATGGGCACTGAAGCTTTCTTT
CDR3 protein: CSVEMGTEAFF

J gene: TRBJ1-3
V gene: TRBV6-5
clone size: NA
CDR3 length: 13
D gene: TRBD1
CDR3 DNA: TGTGCCACCCTGGACAGGGCTGGAAACACCATATATTTT
CDR3 protein: CATLDRAGNTIYF

J gene: TRBJ2-5
V gene: TRBV7-9
clone size: NA
CDR3 length: 14
D gene: NA
CDR3 DNA: TGTGCCAGCAGCTCCCCTGGGTACAAAGAGACCCAGTACTTC
CDR3 protein: CASSSPGYKETQYF

J gene: TRBJ1-3
V gene: TRBV7-8
clone size: NA
CDR3 length: 17
D gene: NA
CDR3 DNA: TGTGCCAGCAGCTTAGCGATCGTTGGGAGCTCTGGAAACACCATATATTTT
CDR3 protein: CASSLAIVGSSGNTIYF

J gene: TRBJ2-7
V gene: TRBV7-6
clone size: NA
CDR3 length: 14
D gene: TRBD2
CDR3 DNA: TGTGCCAGCAGCTTGCGGGGGGAACTCTACGAGCAGTACTTC
CDR3 protein: CASSLRGELYEQYF

J gene: TRBJ1-2
V gene: TRBV5-1
clone size: NA
CDR3 length: 16
D gene: NA
CDR3 DNA: TGCGCCAGCACTCGAGGCGGGACAACCGGCCGGGGTGGCTACACCTTC
CDR3 protein: CASTRGGTTGRGGYTF

J gene: TRBJ1-3
V gene: TRBV4-3
clone size: NA
CDR3 length: 15
D gene: TRBD1
CDR3 DNA: TGCGCCAGCAGCCAAGATAACGGACAGGGGAACACCATATATTTT
CDR3 protein: CASSQDNGQGNTIYF

J gene: TRBJ2-5
V gene: TRBV18
clone size: few
CDR3 length: 13
D gene: NA
CDR3 DNA: TGTGCCAGCTCATCCTTGGACAGCGAGACCCAGTACTTC
CDR3 protein: CASSSLDSETQYF

J gene: TRBJ1-2
V gene: TRBV7-9
clone size: NA
CDR3 length: 13
D gene: NA
CDR3 DNA: TGTGCCGAGTCAACCCCGACAGATTATGGCTACACCTTC
CDR3 protein: CAESTPTDYGYTF

J gene: TRBJ2-2
V gene: TRBV10-3
clone size: NA
CDR3 length: 16
D gene: NA
CDR3 DNA: TGTGCCATCAGTGAGTCTGTGGGAGGAGGGACCGGGGAGCTGTTTTTT
CDR3 protein: CAISESVGGGTGELFF

J gene: TRBJ1-5
V gene: TRBV7-2
clone size: NA
CDR3 length: 17
D gene: TRBD1
CDR3 DNA: TGTGCCAGCAGACCTATTCCGGACAGGGTCGGGGATCAGCCCCAGCATTTT
CDR3 protein: CASRPIPDRVGDQPQHF

J gene: TRBJ2-5
V gene: TRBV13
clone size: once
CDR3 length: 12
D gene: NA
CDR3 DNA: TGTGCCAGCAGCTTAGAAGGAGAGACCCAGTACTTC
CDR3 protein: CASSLEGETQYF

J gene: TRBJ2-7
V gene: TRBV13
clone size: once
CDR3 length: 15
D gene: TRBD2
CDR3 DNA: TGTGCCAGCAGCCCCCGGTTTGGGGGGGTCCACGAGCAGTACTTC
CDR3 protein: CASSPRFGGVHEQYF

J gene: TRBJ2-7
V gene: TRBV10-3
clone size: NA
CDR3 length: 18
D gene: TRBD1
CDR3 DNA: TGTGCCATCAGTGGAGGGGGCCGGGACAGGTGGGTTCTCTACGAGCAGTACTTC
CDR3 protein: CAISGGGRDRWVLYEQYF

J gene: TRBJ1-4
V gene: TRBV27
clone size: NA
CDR3 length: 15
D gene: NA
CDR3 DNA: TGTGCCAGCAGTTCGGCCGGAGGAACTAATGAAAAACTGTTTTTT
CDR3 protein: CASSSAGGTNEKLFF

J gene: TRBJ2-7
V gene: TRBV5-1
clone size: NA
CDR3 length: 14
D gene: TRBD1
CDR3 DNA: TGCGCCAGCAGCACCGGACAGGGGAACTACGAGCAGTACTTC
CDR3 protein: CASSTGQGNYEQYF

J gene: TRBJ1-1
V gene: TRBV7-2
clone size: NA
CDR3 length: 15
D gene: TRBD1
CDR3 DNA: TGTGCCAGCAGCCCCCAGGGGGGGTTGATCACTGAAGCTTTCTTT
CDR3 protein: CASSPQGGLITEAFF

J gene: TRBJ1-1
V gene: TRBV2
clone size: NA
CDR3 length: 12
D gene: NA
CDR3 DNA: TGTGCCACCCGGCACTCGAACACTGAAGCTTTCTTT
CDR3 protein: CATRHSNTEAFF

J gene: TRBJ1-5
V gene: TRBV6-5
clone size: few
CDR3 length: 15
D gene: NA
CDR3 DNA: TGTGCCAGCAGCCCCCTAGGGTCGAGCAATCAGCCCCAGCATTTT
CDR3 protein: CASSPLGSSNQPQHF

J gene: TRBJ1-2
V gene: TRBV5-5
clone size: NA
CDR3 length: 16
D gene: TRBD1
CDR3 DNA: TGTGCCAGCAGCCCCAAGAGAGGGGGCGAACACTATGGCTACACCTTC
CDR3 protein: CASSPKRGGEHYGYTF

J gene: TRBJ1-1
V gene: TRBV7-9
clone size: few
CDR3 length: 12
D gene: NA
CDR3 DNA: TGTGCCAGCGGACGGGAACTCGCTGAAGCTTTCTTT
CDR3 protein: CASGRELAEAFF

J gene: TRBJ1-1
V gene: TRBV28
clone size: few
CDR3 length: 21
D gene: TRBD1
CDR3 DNA: TGTGCCAGCAGTTTCTCTTTCTCGTCGTGGGCCAAAGACAGGGGGAACACTGAAGCTTTCTTT
CDR3 protein: CASSFSFSSWAKDRGNTEAFF

J gene: TRBJ1-1
V gene: TRBV30
clone size: NA
CDR3 length: 17
D gene: TRBD1
CDR3 DNA: TGTGCCTGGAGTGTACGGGACAGGGAGGGTCAAGACACTGAAGCTTTCTTT
CDR3 protein: CAWSVRDREGQDTEAFF

J gene: TRBJ1-1
V gene: TRBV30
clone size: NA
CDR3 length: 12
D gene: NA
CDR3 DNA: TGTGCCTGGAGTGTCCTCTTTGAAGGAGCTTTCTTT
CDR3 protein: CAWSVLFEGAFF

J gene: TRBJ2-2
V gene: TRBV30
clone size: NA
CDR3 length: 13
D gene: NA
CDR3 DNA: TGTGCCTGGCAAAGTAGTCCCACCGGGGAGCTGTTTTTT
CDR3 protein: CAWQSSPTGELFF

J gene: TRBJ1-4
V gene: TRBV30
clone size: NA
CDR3 length: 14
D gene: NA
CDR3 DNA: TGTGCCTGGTCCACTTCCCGTGCTGCCGAAAAACTGTTTTTT
CDR3 protein: CAWSTSRAAEKLFF

J gene: TRBJ1-1
V gene: TRBV15
clone size: NA
CDR3 length: 14
D gene: NA
CDR3 DNA: TGTGCCACCCGTACTCGACAGACTAACACTGAAGCTTTCTTT
CDR3 protein: CATRTRQTNTEAFF

J gene: TRBJ1-1
V gene: TRBV11-1
clone size: few
CDR3 length: 14
D gene: NA
CDR3 DNA: TGTGCCAGCAGCTTAGCCGCAGGGCGGTCTGAAGCTTTCTTT
CDR3 protein: CASSLAAGRSEAFF

J gene: TRBJ2-5
V gene: TRBV4-2
clone size: NA
CDR3 length: 17
D gene: TRBD2
CDR3 DNA: TGTGCCAGCAGCCAAGATAAAGCGACTAGCGGACGAGAGACCCAGTACTTC
CDR3 protein: CASSQDKATSGRETQYF

J gene: TRBJ2-7
V gene: TRBV7-8
clone size: NA
CDR3 length: 13
D gene: NA
CDR3 DNA: TGTGCCAGCAGCCGAGACAGCTCCTACGAGCAGTACTTC
CDR3 protein: CASSRDSSYEQYF

J gene: TRBJ1-2
V gene: TRBV9
clone size: NA
CDR3 length: 11
D gene: TRBD1
CDR3 DNA: TGCGGGACAGGGGGGGCCTATGGCTACACCTTC
CDR3 protein: CGTGGAYGYTF

J gene: TRBJ2-5
V gene: TRBV19
clone size: NA
CDR3 length: 14
D gene: NA
CDR3 DNA: TGTGCCAGTAGTATAACCGGGGGCCAAGAGACCCAGTACTTC
CDR3 protein: CASSITGGQETQYF

J gene: TRBJ2-5
V gene: TRBV5-4
clone size: NA
CDR3 length: 17
D gene: NA
CDR3 DNA: TGTGCCAGCAGCTCAGGAGCCGGGATAGGACGTCAAGAGACCCAGTACTTC
CDR3 protein: CASSSGAGIGRQETQYF

J gene: TRBJ1-4
V gene: TRBV9
clone size: NA
CDR3 length: 16
D gene: TRBD1
CDR3 DNA: TGTGCCAGCAGCGGAAGATTACAGGGGCCTGGGGAAAAACTGTTTTTT
CDR3 protein: CASSGRLQGPGEKLFF

J gene: TRBJ1-2
V gene: TRBV5-8
clone size: once
CDR3 length: 15
D gene: NA
CDR3 DNA: TGTGCCAGCAGCCAAATCTGGGGGGGCCCGTATGGCTACACCTTC
CDR3 protein: CASSQIWGGPYGYTF